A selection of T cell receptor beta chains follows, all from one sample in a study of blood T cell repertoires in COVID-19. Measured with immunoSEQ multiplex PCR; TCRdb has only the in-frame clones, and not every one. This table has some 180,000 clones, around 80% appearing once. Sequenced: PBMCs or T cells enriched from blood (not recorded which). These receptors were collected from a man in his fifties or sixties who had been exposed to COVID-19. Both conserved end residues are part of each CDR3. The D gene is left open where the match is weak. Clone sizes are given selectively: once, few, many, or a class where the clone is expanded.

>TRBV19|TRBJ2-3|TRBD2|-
TGTGCCAGTAGTAACCCCTCGGGACTAGCGAAAACAGATACGCAGTATTTT
CASSNPSGLAKTDTQYF
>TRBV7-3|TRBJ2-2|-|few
TGTGCCAGCAGCTCCCAGGGTACCACCGGGGAGCTGTTTTTT
CASSSQGTTGELFF
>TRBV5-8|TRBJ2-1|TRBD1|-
TGTGCCAGCAGCTTGGCCGGGACAGGGAGCAGTGAGCAGTTCTTC
CASSLAGTGSSEQFF
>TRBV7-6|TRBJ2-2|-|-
TGTGCCAGCAGCTTAGTCTGGGGGGTCACCGGGGAGCTGTTTTTT
CASSLVWGVTGELFF
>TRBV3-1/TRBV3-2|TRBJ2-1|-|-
TGTGCCAGCAGCCTCCAGACTAGGAGGCGTGAGCAGTTCTTC
CASSLQTRRREQFF
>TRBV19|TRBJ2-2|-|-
TGTGCCCTCCCAACGCGGGAAAGCACCGGGGAGCTGTTTTTT
CALPTRESTGELFF
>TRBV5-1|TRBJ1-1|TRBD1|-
TGCGCCAGCAGCTCCGGACAGGGGCTAGGAATGAACACTGAAGCTTTCTTT
CASSSGQGLGMNTEAFF
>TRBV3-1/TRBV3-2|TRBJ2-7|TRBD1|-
TGTGCCAGCAGCCGCGCCCAGGGGGCCTCCTACGAGCAGTACTTC
CASSRAQGASYEQYF
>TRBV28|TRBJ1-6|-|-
TGTGCCAGCAGCCCGGGAGGAGATAATTCACCCCTCCACTTT
CASSPGGDNSPLHF
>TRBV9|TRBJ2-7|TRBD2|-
TGTGCCAGCAGCGTACTAGCGGGATACGAGCAGTACTTC
CASSVLAGYEQYF
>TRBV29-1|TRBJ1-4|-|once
TGCAGCGTTGAAGTATTCAGGGGAGAAAAACTGTTTTTT
CSVEVFRGEKLFF
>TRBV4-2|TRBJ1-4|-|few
TGTGCCAGCAGCCAAGCCTTCACGGCGGCCACAACTAATGAAAAACTGTTTTTT
CASSQAFTAATTNEKLFF
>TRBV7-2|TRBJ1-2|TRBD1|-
TGTGCCAGCAGTTCAACAGGGGGCTATGGCTACACCTTC
CASSSTGGYGYTF
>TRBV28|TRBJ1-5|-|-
TGTGCCAGCAGTAGGAGGGGTAATCAGCCCCAGCATTTT
CASSRRGNQPQHF
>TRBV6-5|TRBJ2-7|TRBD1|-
TGTGCCAACGGACAGGGGCGCTACGAGCAGTACTTC
CANGQGRYEQYF
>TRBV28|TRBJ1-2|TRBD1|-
TGTGCCAGCAGCCGGGACAGGGCGGGAAATGGCTACACCTTC
CASSRDRAGNGYTF
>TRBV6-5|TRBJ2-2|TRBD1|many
TGTGCCAGCAGGGCGAGACAGGGAGCTGGGGAGCTGTTTTTT
CASRARQGAGELFF
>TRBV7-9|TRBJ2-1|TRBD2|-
TGTGCCAGCAGCCCCAGGACTAGCCGAGGTGAGCAGTTCTTC
CASSPRTSRGEQFF
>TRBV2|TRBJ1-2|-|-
TGTGCCAGCAGTGAAGCGCGGGGAGACACCGTCTATGGCTACACCTTC
CASSEARGDTVYGYTF
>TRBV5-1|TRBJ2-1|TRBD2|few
TGCGCCAGCAGCTTGCGCAGACTAGCGGGAGGGTACAATGAGCAGTTCTTC
CASSLRRLAGGYNEQFF
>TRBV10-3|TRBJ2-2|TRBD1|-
TGTGCCATCAGTGAACTAGGGACAGGGGCTCCCGGGGAGCTGTTTTTT
CAISELGTGAPGELFF
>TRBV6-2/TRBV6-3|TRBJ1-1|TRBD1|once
TGTGCCAGCAGTAACCCAGGGACAGGGGAAGCTTTCTTT
CASSNPGTGEAFF
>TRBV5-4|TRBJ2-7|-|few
TGTGCCAGCACACCATCTCACCCGGGATACGAGCAGTACTTC
CASTPSHPGYEQYF
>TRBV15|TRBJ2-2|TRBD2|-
TGTGCCACCAGCACTAGCGGGAGGGCCGGCACCGGGGAGCTGTTTTTT
CATSTSGRAGTGELFF
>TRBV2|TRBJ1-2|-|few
TGTGCCAGCAGGGTCACAGACACGCTGAGTGGCTACACCTTC
CASRVTDTLSGYTF
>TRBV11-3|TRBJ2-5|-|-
TGTGCCAGCAGCTTAGGTCTGGAGACCCAGTACTTC
CASSLGLETQYF
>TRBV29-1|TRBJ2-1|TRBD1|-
TGCAGCGTTGTCGGCTATACTGGACAGGGTCAGTTCTTC
CSVVGYTGQGQFF
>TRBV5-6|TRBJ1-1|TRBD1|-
TGTGCCAGCAGCTTGTGGCGACAGGGGGGATGGAAAACTGAAGCTTTCTTT
CASSLWRQGGWKTEAFF
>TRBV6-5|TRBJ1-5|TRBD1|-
TGTGCCAGCAGGTCGGACAGGGGACGGAATCAGCCCCAGCATTTT
CASRSDRGRNQPQHF
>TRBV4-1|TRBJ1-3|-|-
TGCGCCAGCAGCCAAGTAGCCGGATCTAGAGGAAACACCATATATTTT
CASSQVAGSRGNTIYF